This T cell receptor (beta chain) was sequenced in a study of cytomegalovirus exposure and HLA in healthy donors. The protocol was immunoSEQ multiplex PCR, while the TCRdb copy is restricted to in-frame clones and leaves out a portion. The sample yields approximately 140,000 clones, 84% seen once. Trimming removed 5 bases from V and 2 bases from J; junction bases left unmatched: 9. This CDR3 region has 16 residues. Germline CDR1 SGHTA, CDR2 FQGNSA. This clone was seen just once. The sequenced sample consisted of PBMCs. This rearrangement joins TRBV7-2 to TRBJ2-5, with TRBD2 matching over 9 bases. The TCR comes from a woman in her twenties or thirties in good health and CMV-seronegative. CDR3 region: CASSPRAGGHQETQYF. The DNA for the CDR3 is TGTGCCAGCAGCCCGAGGGCGGGGGGGCATCAAGAGACCCAGTACTTC. The full variable domain, completed using reference TRBV7-2 and TRBJ2-5, is GAGVSQSPSNKVTEKGKDVELRCDPISGHTALYWYRQSLGQGLEFLIYFQGNSAPDKSGLPSDRFSAERTGGSVSTLTIQRTQQEDSAVYLCASSPRAGGHQETQYFGPGTRLLVL.